This TCR beta chain emerged from a study of technical replicates of blood from a handful of donors. Trimming shortened V by 4 bases and J by 0 bases, and 11 bases separated the two germline ends. The CDR3 covers 16 residues. Germline CDR1 and CDR2: SGHDT and YYEEEE. Sequencing was performed with immunoSEQ multiplex PCR; in TCRdb, only in-frame clones are kept and a portion is missing. The sample lists some 56,000 clones, 90% to 95% occurring once. V is TRBV5-6 and J is TRBJ1-6, with D tentatively TRBD1 (6 bases). Sequences were obtained from PBMCs. The clonotype was recovered from a human donor in good health. Some clones in this sample may be carry-over from other donors' samples. The CDR3 sequence is CASSRDTGSYNSPLHF. CDR3 bases: TGTGCCAGCAGCAGGGACACCGGCTCCTATAATTCACCCCTCCACTTT.